Listed here is a single T cell receptor beta chain. Data came from immunoSEQ multiplex PCR; TCRdb stores just in-frame clones and leaves some out. Found here are millions of clones, 90% to 95% of them singletons; the top ten hold over 1.5%. The data stem from a study of shared clonotypes between healthy human individuals. CD45RO-negative cells were positively selected for CCR7, leaving out terminally differentiated effector memory CD45RA+ cells. This CDR3 is built from 14 residues. In germline, CDR1 is MNHNS, CDR2 SASEGT. The germline V and J ends were trimmed by 3 bases and 1 base, with 9 bases remaining between them.

J is TRBJ1-1 and V is TRBV6-1, with D uncertain. This sequence was found in a man younger than 35 in good health. Some clones in this sample may be carry-over from other donors' samples. The specimen was naive CD8+ T cells from PBMCs. This chain's CDR3 is CASSDWIPNTEAFF. Written as DNA, the CDR3 is TGTGCCAGCAGTGATTGGATACCGAACACTGAAGCTTTCTTT.